This TCR beta chain was captured in a study of glioma-infiltrating T cells after dendritic cell vaccination. The immunoSEQ assay amplified TCRB CDR3 from up to about 2 ug DNA. Profiling relied on immunoSEQ multiplex PCR, and the TCRdb table lists in-frame clones only, not all of them. The sample includes roughly 51,000 clones, 65% to 90% of them seen just once. Trimming took off 7 bases at V and 6 bases at J, with 23 bases between the two ends. The CDR3 has 15 residues. Germline CDR1 SGHTS, CDR2 YDEGEE. The material was blood, obtained before dendritic cell vaccination. This sequence originates from a human donor with glioblastoma. The chain joins TRBV5-8 to TRBJ2-7, with no clear D. The CDR3 spells CASGSAGHFVPEQYF. CDR3 DNA sequence: TGTGCCAGCGGAAGCGCCGGTCATTTCGTCCCCGAGCAGTACTTC.